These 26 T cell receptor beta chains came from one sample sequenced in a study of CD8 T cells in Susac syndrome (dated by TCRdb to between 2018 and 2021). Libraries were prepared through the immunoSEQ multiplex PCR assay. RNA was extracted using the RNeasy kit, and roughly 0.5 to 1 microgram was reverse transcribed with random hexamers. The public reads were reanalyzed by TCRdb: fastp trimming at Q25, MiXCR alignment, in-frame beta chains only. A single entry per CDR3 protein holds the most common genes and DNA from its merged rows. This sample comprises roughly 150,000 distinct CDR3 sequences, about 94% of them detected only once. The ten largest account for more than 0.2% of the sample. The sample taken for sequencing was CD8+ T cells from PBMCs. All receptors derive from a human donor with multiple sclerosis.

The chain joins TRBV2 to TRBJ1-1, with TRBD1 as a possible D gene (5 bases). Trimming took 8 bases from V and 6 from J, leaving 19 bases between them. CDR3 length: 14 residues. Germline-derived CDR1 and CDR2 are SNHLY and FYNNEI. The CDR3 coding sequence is TGTGCCAGCCCGTTTGGGGCTCGGGACTCTGAAGCTTTCTTT. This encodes CASPFGARDSEAFF.

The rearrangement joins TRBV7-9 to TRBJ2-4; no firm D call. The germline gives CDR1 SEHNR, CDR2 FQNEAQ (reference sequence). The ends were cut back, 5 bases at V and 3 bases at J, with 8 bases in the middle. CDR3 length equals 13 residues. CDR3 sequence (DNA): TGTGCCAGCAGCGCGGTCGGCAAAAACATTCAGTACTTC. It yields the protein CASSAVGKNIQYF.

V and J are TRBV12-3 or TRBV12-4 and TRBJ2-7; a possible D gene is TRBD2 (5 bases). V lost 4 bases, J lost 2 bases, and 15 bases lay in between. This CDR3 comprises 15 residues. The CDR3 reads CASSSSDSSPYEQYF. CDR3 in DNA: TGTGCCAGCAGTTCCTCGGACTCCAGTCCCTACGAGCAGTACTTC.

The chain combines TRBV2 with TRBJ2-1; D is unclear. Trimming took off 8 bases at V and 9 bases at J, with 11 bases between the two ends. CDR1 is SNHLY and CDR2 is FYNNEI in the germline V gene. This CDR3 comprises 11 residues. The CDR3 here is CASPGGREQFF. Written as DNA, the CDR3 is TGTGCCAGCCCGGGCGGCCGTGAGCAGTTCTTC.

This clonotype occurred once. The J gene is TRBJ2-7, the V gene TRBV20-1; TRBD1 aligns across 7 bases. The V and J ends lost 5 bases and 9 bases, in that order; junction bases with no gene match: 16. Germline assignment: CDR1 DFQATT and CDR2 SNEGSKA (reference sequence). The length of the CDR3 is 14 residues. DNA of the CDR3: TGCAGTGCTTATAGGGACAGTCCCCCTACGGGGCAGTACTTC. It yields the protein CSAYRDSPPTGQYF.

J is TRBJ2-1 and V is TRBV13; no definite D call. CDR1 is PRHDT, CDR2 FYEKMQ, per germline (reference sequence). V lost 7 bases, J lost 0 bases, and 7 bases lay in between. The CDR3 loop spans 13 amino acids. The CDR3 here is CASKRRSYNEQFF. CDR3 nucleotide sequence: TGTGCCAGCAAGCGACGCTCCTACAATGAGCAGTTCTTC.

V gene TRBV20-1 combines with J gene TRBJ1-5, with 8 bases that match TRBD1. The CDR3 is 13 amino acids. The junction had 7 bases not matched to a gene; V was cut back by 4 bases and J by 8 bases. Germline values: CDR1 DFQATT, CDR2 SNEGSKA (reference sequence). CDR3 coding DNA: TGCAGTGCTACCCAGGGGGCTGTGGAGCCCCAGCATTTT. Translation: CSATQGAVEPQHF.

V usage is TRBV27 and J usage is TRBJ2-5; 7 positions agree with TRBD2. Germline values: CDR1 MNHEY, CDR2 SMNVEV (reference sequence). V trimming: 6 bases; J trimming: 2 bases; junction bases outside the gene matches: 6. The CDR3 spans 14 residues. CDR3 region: CASSFSGFQETQYF. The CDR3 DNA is TGTGCCAGCAGCTTTAGCGGGTTTCAAGAGACCCAGTACTTC.

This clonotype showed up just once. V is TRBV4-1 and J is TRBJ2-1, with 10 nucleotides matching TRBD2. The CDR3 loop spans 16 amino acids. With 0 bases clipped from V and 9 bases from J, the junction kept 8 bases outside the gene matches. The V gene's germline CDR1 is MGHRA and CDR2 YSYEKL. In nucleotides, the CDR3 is TGCGCCAGCAGCCAAGATTCCAGCGGGGGGGCTGGTGAGCAGTTCTTC. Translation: CASSQDSSGGAGEQFF.

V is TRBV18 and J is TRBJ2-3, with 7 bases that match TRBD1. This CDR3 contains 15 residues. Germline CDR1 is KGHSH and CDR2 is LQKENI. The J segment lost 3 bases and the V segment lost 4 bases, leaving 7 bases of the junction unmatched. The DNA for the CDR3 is TGTGCCAGCTCACAGACAGGGCTAAAAACAGATACGCAGTATTTT. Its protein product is CASSQTGLKTDTQYF.

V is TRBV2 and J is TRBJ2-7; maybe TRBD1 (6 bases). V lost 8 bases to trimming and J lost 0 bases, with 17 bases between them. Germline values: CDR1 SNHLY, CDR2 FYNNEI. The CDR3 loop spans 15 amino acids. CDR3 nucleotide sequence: TGTGCCAGCGGGCCGTCTAACAGGGACTCCTACGAGCAGTACTTC. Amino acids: CASGPSNRDSYEQYF.

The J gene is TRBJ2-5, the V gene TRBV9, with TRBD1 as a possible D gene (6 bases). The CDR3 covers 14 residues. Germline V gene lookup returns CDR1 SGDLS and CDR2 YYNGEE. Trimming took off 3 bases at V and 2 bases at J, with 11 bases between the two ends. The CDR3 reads CASSAWTEQETQYF. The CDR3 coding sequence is TGTGCCAGCAGCGCGTGGACAGAACAAGAGACCCAGTACTTC.

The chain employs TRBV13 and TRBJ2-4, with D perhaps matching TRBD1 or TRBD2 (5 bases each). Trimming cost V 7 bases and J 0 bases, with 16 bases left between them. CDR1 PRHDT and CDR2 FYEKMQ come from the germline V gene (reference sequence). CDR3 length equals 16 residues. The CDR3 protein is CASTHSGGVAKNIQYF. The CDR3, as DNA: TGTGCCAGCACCCATAGTGGGGGAGTAGCCAAAAACATTCAGTACTTC.

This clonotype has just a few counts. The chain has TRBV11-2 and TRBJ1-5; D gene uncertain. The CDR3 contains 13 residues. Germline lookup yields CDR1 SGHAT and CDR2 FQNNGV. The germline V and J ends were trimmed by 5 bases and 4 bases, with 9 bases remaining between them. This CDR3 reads CASSTGRNQPQHF. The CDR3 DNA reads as TGTGCCAGCAGCACGGGCCGAAATCAGCCCCAGCATTTT.

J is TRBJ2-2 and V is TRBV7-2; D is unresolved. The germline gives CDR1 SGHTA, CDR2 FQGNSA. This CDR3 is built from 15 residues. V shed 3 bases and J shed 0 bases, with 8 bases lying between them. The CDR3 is CASSFSGPNTGELFF. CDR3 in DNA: TGTGCCAGCAGCTTCTCGGGCCCGAACACCGGGGAGCTGTTTTTT.

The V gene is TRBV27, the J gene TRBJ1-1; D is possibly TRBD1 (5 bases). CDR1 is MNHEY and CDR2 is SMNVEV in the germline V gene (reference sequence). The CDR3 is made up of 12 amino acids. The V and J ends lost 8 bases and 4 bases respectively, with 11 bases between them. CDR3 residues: CASGRGFTEAFF. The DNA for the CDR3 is TGTGCCAGCGGAAGGGGATTCACTGAAGCTTTCTTT.

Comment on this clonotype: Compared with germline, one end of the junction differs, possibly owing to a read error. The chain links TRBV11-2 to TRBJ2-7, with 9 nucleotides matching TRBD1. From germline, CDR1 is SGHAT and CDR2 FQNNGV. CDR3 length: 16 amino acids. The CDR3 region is CASSLDGGQGGSEQYF. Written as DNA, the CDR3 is TGTGCCAGCAGCCTAGATGGGGGACAGGGTGGTTCCGAGCAGTACTTC.

CDR3 in DNA: TGTGCCAGCAGTTACTTCCTTCGGGATACGCAGTATTTT. As protein: CASSYFLRDTQYF. V usage is TRBV6-6 and J usage is TRBJ2-3, with D uncertain. The germline gives CDR1 MNHNY, CDR2 SVGAGI (reference sequence). V lost 1 base and J lost 6, with 8 bases in between. CDR3 length: 13 residues.

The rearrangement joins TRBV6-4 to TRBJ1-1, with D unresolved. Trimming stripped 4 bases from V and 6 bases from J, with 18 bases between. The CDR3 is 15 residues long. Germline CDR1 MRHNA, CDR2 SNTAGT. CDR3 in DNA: TGTGCCAGCAGTGCCCAAGCCGGACGCAACGCTGAAGCTTTCTTT. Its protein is CASSAQAGRNAEAFF.

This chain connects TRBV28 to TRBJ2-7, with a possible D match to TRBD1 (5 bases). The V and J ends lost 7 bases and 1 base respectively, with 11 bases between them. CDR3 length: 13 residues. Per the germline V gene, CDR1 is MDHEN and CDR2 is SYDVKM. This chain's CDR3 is CASTFTGSYEQYF. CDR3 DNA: TGTGCCAGCACATTCACAGGATCCTACGAGCAGTACTTC. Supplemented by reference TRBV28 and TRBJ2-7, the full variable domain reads DVKVTQSSRYLVKRTGEKVFLECVQDMDHENMFWYRQDPGLGLRLIYFSYDVKMKEKGDIPEGYSVSREKKERFSLILESASTNQTSMYLCASTFTGSYEQYFGPGTRLTVT.

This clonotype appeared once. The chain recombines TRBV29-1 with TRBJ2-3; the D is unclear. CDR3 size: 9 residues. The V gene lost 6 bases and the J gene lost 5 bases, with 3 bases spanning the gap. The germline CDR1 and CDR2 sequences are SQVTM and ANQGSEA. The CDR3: CSVGDTQYF. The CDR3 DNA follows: TGCAGCGTGGGAGATACGCAGTATTTT.

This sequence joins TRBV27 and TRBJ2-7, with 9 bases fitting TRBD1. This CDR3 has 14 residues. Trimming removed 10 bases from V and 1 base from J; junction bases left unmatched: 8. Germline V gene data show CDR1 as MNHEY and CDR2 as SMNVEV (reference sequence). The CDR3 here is CATRLGQGSYEQYF. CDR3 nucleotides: TGTGCCACCCGCTTGGGACAGGGTTCCTACGAGCAGTACTTC.

CDR3 nucleotides: TGTGCCAGCAGCAGGAGGGGCCGCAATCAGCCCCAGCATTTT. It yields the protein CASSRRGRNQPQHF. The chain uses TRBV2 and TRBJ1-5; the D gene is possibly TRBD1 (5 bases). Trimming removed 6 bases at V and 2 bases at J, with 11 bases between. Germline lookup yields CDR1 SNHLY and CDR2 FYNNEI. The CDR3 consists of 14 residues.

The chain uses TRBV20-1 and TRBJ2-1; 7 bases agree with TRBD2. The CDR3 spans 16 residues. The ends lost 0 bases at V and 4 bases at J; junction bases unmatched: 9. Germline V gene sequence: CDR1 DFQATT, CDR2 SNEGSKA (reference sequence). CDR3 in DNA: TGCAGTGCTAGAGATCGGGGAGGGGCCATATACAATGAGCAGTTCTTC. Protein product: CSARDRGGAIYNEQFF.

CDR3 sequence (DNA): TGTGCCAGCAGCGCAGGGTCTACTAACAATGAGCAGTTCTTC. Residues: CASSAGSTNNEQFF. This chain connects TRBV9 to TRBJ2-1; TRBD1 is a possible D gene (5 bases). V was shortened by 3 bases and J by 5 bases, with 12 bases between the two germline ends. Germline V gene lookup returns CDR1 SGDLS and CDR2 YYNGEE. This CDR3 is built from 14 residues.

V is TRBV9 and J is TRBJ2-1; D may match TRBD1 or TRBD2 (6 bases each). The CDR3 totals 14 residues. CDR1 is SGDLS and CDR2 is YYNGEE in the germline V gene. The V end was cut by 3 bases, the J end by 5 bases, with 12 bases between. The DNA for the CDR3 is TGTGCCAGCAGCGCCCGAGGGGGGAACAATGAGCAGTTCTTC. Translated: CASSARGGNNEQFF.